These T cell receptor beta chains were read from a single sample in a study of OX40 agonist ivuxolimab in advanced cancers. The assay was immunoSEQ multiplex PCR, and TCRdb's table has in-frame clones only and misses some. The sample gives tens of thousands of clones, roughly 82% of which show up once; approximately 22% is in the top ten. The sequencing here drew on CD4+ or CD8+ T cells sorted from blood, taken in a trial of the OX40 agonist ivuxolimab. Every receptor here comes from an adult with an advanced solid tumor such as melanoma, head and neck, liver or kidney cancer. CDR3s include the opening cysteine and the closing phenylalanine or tryptophan. Expanded clones are given a class, and other clones once, few, many or no size at all.

V gene: TRBV6-5
clone size: once
J gene: -
CDR3 protein: CASRGQLSYEQYF

V gene: TRBV6-1
clone size: -
J gene: TRBJ1-4
CDR3 protein: CASSKNGLGEKLFF

V gene: TRBV9
clone size: -
J gene: TRBJ2-5
CDR3 protein: CASSVHGTSVETQYF

V gene: TRBV10-3
clone size: -
J gene: TRBJ2-3
CDR3 protein: CAISGGQYTDTQYF

V gene: TRBV6-5
clone size: -
J gene: TRBJ2-1
CDR3 protein: CASSLTSGAYNEQFF

V gene: TRBV30
clone size: -
J gene: TRBJ2-2
CDR3 protein: CASAGFGELFF

V gene: TRBV6-1
clone size: once
J gene: TRBJ2-5
CDR3 protein: CASSEFGGETQYF

V gene: TRBV6-4
clone size: -
J gene: TRBJ2-7
CDR3 protein: CASRPLPPTLPAGNYEQYF

V gene: TRBV5-1
clone size: -
J gene: TRBJ2-7
CDR3 protein: CASSLGTVAYEQYF

V gene: TRBV2
clone size: -
J gene: TRBJ2-7
CDR3 protein: CASRRFGFYEQYF

V gene: TRBV4-3
clone size: -
J gene: TRBJ1-1
CDR3 protein: CASSQDRYTEAFF

V gene: TRBV10-3
clone size: once
J gene: TRBJ1-3
CDR3 protein: CATLPNRDRGGNTIYF

V gene: TRBV6-5
clone size: -
J gene: TRBJ1-1
CDR3 protein: CASTKGQENTEAFF

V gene: TRBV6-6
clone size: -
J gene: TRBJ1-1
CDR3 protein: CASSPARGLVEAFF

V gene: TRBV7-9
clone size: -
J gene: TRBJ2-1
CDR3 protein: CASSLVSRDNNEQFF

V gene: TRBV11-2
clone size: -
J gene: TRBJ2-7
CDR3 protein: CASSLATGGSYEQYF

V gene: TRBV7-2
clone size: few
J gene: TRBJ2-2
CDR3 protein: CASSLAGSVSSGELFF

V gene: TRBV28
clone size: -
J gene: TRBJ1-4
CDR3 protein: CASSSHKGQGREKLFF

V gene: TRBV19
clone size: -
J gene: TRBJ1-4
CDR3 protein: CASRQTSTNEKLFF

V gene: TRBV28
clone size: -
J gene: -
CDR3 protein: CASLTSGRESYEQYF

V gene: TRBV19
clone size: -
J gene: TRBJ2-7
CDR3 protein: CAIETGVSYEQYF

V gene: TRBV7-7
clone size: -
J gene: TRBJ2-5
CDR3 protein: CASKGSGETQYF

V gene: TRBV2
clone size: -
J gene: TRBJ1-3
CDR3 protein: CASSESGSAGNTIYF

V gene: TRBV28
clone size: -
J gene: TRBJ2-5
CDR3 protein: CASSLAGYGQETQYF

V gene: TRBV15
clone size: -
J gene: TRBJ1-1
CDR3 protein: CATSRDSGTGNTEAFF

V gene: TRBV4-2
clone size: -
J gene: TRBJ1-1
CDR3 protein: CASSQVSGSFSEAFF

V gene: TRBV5-1
clone size: once
J gene: TRBJ1-6
CDR3 protein: CASSLVGQGRSYNSPLHF

V gene: TRBV7-2
clone size: -
J gene: TRBJ2-7
CDR3 protein: CASSPPGTSGRTEQYF

V gene: TRBV6-6
clone size: -
J gene: TRBJ2-3
CDR3 protein: CASNPRAPTDTQYF

V gene: TRBV6-5
clone size: few
J gene: TRBJ2-2
CDR3 protein: CASSYSSQNTGELFF

V gene: TRBV7-2
clone size: -
J gene: TRBJ2-5
CDR3 protein: CASSSGLPGETQYF

V gene: TRBV11-2
clone size: -
J gene: TRBJ2-7
CDR3 protein: CASSLEGFGEQYF

V gene: TRBV7-9
clone size: -
J gene: TRBJ2-2
CDR3 protein: CASSPGQGRPGGGELFF

V gene: TRBV11-2
clone size: -
J gene: TRBJ1-1
CDR3 protein: CASSLDLDRAFF

V gene: TRBV10-1
clone size: -
J gene: TRBJ1-6
CDR3 protein: CAGGLYNSPLHF

V gene: TRBV11-2
clone size: -
J gene: TRBJ1-1
CDR3 protein: CASIFRGSLTNTEAFF

V gene: TRBV6-1
clone size: -
J gene: TRBJ2-7
CDR3 protein: CASSSSPYEQYF

V gene: TRBV30
clone size: few
J gene: TRBJ1-1
CDR3 protein: CAWRGESAAFF

V gene: TRBV11-2
clone size: -
J gene: TRBJ2-1
CDR3 protein: CASSLTGPSEQFF

V gene: TRBV7-3
clone size: -
J gene: TRBJ2-1
CDR3 protein: CASSLNRGTSGRNEQFF

V gene: TRBV5-1
clone size: -
J gene: TRBJ2-2
CDR3 protein: CASSSGSYTGELFF

V gene: TRBV28
clone size: -
J gene: TRBJ1-5
CDR3 protein: CASSLRGHHSNQPQHF

V gene: TRBV28
clone size: -
J gene: TRBJ1-2
CDR3 protein: CASSLGQQYGYTF

V gene: TRBV9
clone size: -
J gene: TRBJ2-1
CDR3 protein: CASSVSSNEQFF

V gene: TRBV6-1
clone size: -
J gene: TRBJ1-5
CDR3 protein: CASSEGGGGQPQHF

V gene: TRBV10-1
clone size: -
J gene: TRBJ2-2
CDR3 protein: CASSRAGGTGELFF

V gene: TRBV19
clone size: once
J gene: TRBJ1-2
CDR3 protein: CASSTTLSGGANYGYTF